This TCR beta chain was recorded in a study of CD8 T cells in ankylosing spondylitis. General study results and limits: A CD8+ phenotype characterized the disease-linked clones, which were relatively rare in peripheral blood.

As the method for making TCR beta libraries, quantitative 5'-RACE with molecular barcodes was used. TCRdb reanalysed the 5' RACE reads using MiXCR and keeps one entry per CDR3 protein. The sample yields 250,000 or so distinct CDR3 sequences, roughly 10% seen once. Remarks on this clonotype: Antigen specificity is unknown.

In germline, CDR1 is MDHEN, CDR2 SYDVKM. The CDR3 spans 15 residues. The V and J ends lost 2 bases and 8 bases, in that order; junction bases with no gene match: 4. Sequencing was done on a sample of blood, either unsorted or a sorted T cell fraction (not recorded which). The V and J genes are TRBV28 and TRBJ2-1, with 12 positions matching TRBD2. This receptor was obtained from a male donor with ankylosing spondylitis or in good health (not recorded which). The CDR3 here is CASSLPSGGADEQFF. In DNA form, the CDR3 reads TGTGCCAGCAGTTTACCTAGCGGGGGGGCCGATGAGCAGTTCTTC. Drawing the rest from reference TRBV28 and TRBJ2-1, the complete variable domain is DVKVTQSSRYLVKRTGEKVFLECVQDMDHENMFWYRQDPGLGLRLIYFSYDVKMKEKGDIPEGYSVSREKKERFSLILESASTNQTSMYLCASSLPSGGADEQFFGPGTRLTVL.